This T cell receptor beta chain originates from a study of blood T cells in healthy people across ages. Each sample had at least 6.5 million PBMCs isolated. This clonotype was seen more than once but under ten times. Next came a second PCR, run for about 7 to 12 cycles, which used a sample-barcoded 5' primer along with a J-beta primer mix. Researchers report that each sample yielded at least 2.5 million CDR3-containing paired-end reads. TCRdb processed the 5' RACE reads anew with MiXCR; each CDR3 protein has one entry. The sample lists 600,000 to 850,000 distinct CDR3 sequences, 25% occurring once. The same sample was also studied in work on T cells of mothers and their children. In that study: Three healthy Caucasian mothers, along with their six children, were the donors.

This TCR was recovered from a boy between 10 and 17 years old in good health. The material sequenced was blood.

CDR3 residues: CASSPRTSGSMGNEQFF. CDR3 bases: TGTGCCAGCAGCCCGAGGACTAGCGGGAGTATGGGCAATGAGCAGTTCTTC. V gene TRBV13 combines with J gene TRBJ2-1, with 13 positions matching TRBD2. The length of the CDR3 is 17 residues. Trimming cost V 5 bases and J 6 bases; bases outside gene matches: 10. CDR1 and CDR2 from the germline V gene are PRHDT and FYEKMQ (reference sequence).